One and the same sample provided the 11 T cell receptor beta chains below, sequenced in a study of identical twins. TCRdb reanalysed the 5' RACE reads using MiXCR and keeps one entry per CDR3 protein. The data contain nearly 900,000 distinct CDR3 sequences, about 12% of them singletons. These records were also assigned to another study, of yellow fever vaccine responses in identical twins.

The material sequenced was PBMCs. The receptors stem from a woman aged 18-30 years in good health.

This chain connects TRBV24-1 to TRBJ2-3; TRBD1 matches at 7 bases. V was pared by 11 bases and J by 5 bases, with 9 bases of the junction left unmatched. The CDR3 contains 13 residues. The germline CDR1 and CDR2 sequences are KGHDR and SFDVKD. The CDR3 spells CAIRKGAEDTQYF. In nucleotides, the CDR3 is TGTGCCATCAGGAAGGGGGCCGAAGATACGCAGTATTTT.

This clonotype was counted between two and nine times. The V gene is TRBV3-1, the J gene TRBJ1-2, with D possibly matching TRBD1 (6 bases). Germline V gene data show CDR1 as LGHDT and CDR2 as YNNKEL (reference sequence). Trimming removed 0 bases at V and 8 bases at J, with 13 bases between. The CDR3 consists of 14 residues. The CDR3 here is CASSQEGRGHGYTF. The CDR3 DNA sequence: TGTGCCAGCAGCCAAGAAGGCAGGGGTCACGGCTACACCTTC. The variable domain in full, with the rest retrieved from reference TRBV3-1 and TRBJ1-2, is DTAVSQTPKYLVTQMGNDKSIKCEQNLGHDTMYWYKQDSKKFLKIMFSYNNKELIINETVPNRFSPKSPDKAHLNLHINSLELGDSAVYFCASSQEGRGHGYTFGSGTRLTVV.

This clonotype was found a few times. The V call is TRBV20-1, the J call TRBJ2-3, with D unclear. This CDR3 spans 14 amino acids. CDR1 and CDR2 (germline): DFQATT, SNEGSKA (reference sequence). V was clipped by 0 bases and J by 3 bases, with 10 bases between them. This CDR3 reads CSAREGFGTDTQYF. CDR3 DNA: TGCAGTGCTAGAGAGGGGTTTGGAACAGATACGCAGTATTTT.

This clonotype was recorded at least ten times. The CDR3 loop is CATSIEFNQPQHF. Written as DNA, the CDR3 is TGTGCCACCAGCATAGAGTTTAATCAGCCCCAGCATTTT. The genes are TRBV15 and TRBJ1-5, with D hard to call. Deletions cut 4 bases from V and 4 bases from J, with 8 bases between. Germline loops: CDR1 LNHNV, CDR2 YYDKDF (reference sequence). The CDR3 loop spans 13 amino acids.

This clonotype came up many times. The V call is TRBV7-2, the J call TRBJ1-6, with D hard to call. CDR3 length: 13 residues. Trimming took 1 base from V and 11 from J, leaving 9 bases between them. The V gene's germline CDR1 is SGHTA and CDR2 FQGNSA. Here the CDR3 DNA reads TGTGCCAGCAGCTTAGTTAACCATGCACCCCTCCACTTT. As protein: CASSLVNHAPLHF.

In its sample, this clonotype was seen a few times. The chain is built from TRBV19 and TRBJ1-2, with D perhaps matching TRBD1 (5 bases). Germline V gene lookup returns CDR1 LNHDA and CDR2 SQIVND (reference sequence). V was pared by 5 bases and J by 7 bases, with 11 bases between. CDR3 length: 12 amino acids. The CDR3 region is CASSRDSRGYTF. DNA of the CDR3: TGTGCCAGTAGTCGTGACAGTCGTGGCTACACCTTC.

The V gene is TRBV2, the J gene TRBJ2-7, with D uncertain. The CDR3 sequence is 14 residues long. Trimming took off 3 bases at V and 3 bases at J, with 12 bases between the two ends. CDR1 and CDR2 (germline): SNHLY, FYNNEI. The CDR3 loop is CASSDRSVYYEQYF. CDR3 nucleotide sequence: TGTGCCAGCAGTGATAGATCGGTGTACTACGAGCAGTACTTC.

The V gene is TRBV6-2 or TRBV6-3, the J gene TRBJ2-1, with D possibly TRBD1 on 6 matching bases. V dropped 6 bases and J dropped 3 bases, with 9 bases sitting between them. CDR1 MNHEY and CDR2 SVGEGT come from the germline V gene. The CDR3 has 13 residues. CDR3 nucleotide sequence: TGTGCCAGCAGAGGACAGTACTACAATGAGCAGTTCTTC. This encodes CASRGQYYNEQFF.

The V gene is TRBV4-2, the J gene TRBJ2-5, with 9 positions matching TRBD2. Germline V gene lookup returns CDR1 LGHNA and CDR2 YNFKEQ. This CDR3 is built from 17 residues. V dropped 0 bases and J dropped 1; count of bases not matched to a gene: 6. The CDR3 sequence is CASSQEIGGRAQETQYF. The CDR3 DNA reads as TGTGCCAGCAGCCAAGAAATTGGCGGGAGGGCCCAAGAGACCCAGTACTTC.

This clonotype showed up many times. The rearrangement joins TRBV2 to TRBJ2-3; 13 nucleotides agree with TRBD2. CDR3 size: 16 residues. V lost 6 bases to trimming and J lost 7 bases; unmatched junction nucleotides: 10. CDR1 is SNHLY and CDR2 is FYNNEI in the germline V gene. The CDR3 loop is CASRTSGGPDPNTQYF. The CDR3 coding sequence is TGTGCCAGCAGGACTAGCGGGGGGCCAGACCCCAATACGCAGTATTTT.

This chain joins TRBV4-2 and TRBJ2-1; 7 nucleotides align to TRBD1. The germline gives CDR1 LGHNA, CDR2 YNFKEQ. The V gene end was trimmed by 4 bases and the J gene end by 3 bases; junction bases not matched to a gene: 12. This CDR3 is built from 17 residues. CDR3 sequence: CASSPLEWGQHYNEQFF. CDR3 sequence (DNA): TGTGCCAGCAGCCCCCTCGAGTGGGGACAGCACTACAATGAGCAGTTCTTC.